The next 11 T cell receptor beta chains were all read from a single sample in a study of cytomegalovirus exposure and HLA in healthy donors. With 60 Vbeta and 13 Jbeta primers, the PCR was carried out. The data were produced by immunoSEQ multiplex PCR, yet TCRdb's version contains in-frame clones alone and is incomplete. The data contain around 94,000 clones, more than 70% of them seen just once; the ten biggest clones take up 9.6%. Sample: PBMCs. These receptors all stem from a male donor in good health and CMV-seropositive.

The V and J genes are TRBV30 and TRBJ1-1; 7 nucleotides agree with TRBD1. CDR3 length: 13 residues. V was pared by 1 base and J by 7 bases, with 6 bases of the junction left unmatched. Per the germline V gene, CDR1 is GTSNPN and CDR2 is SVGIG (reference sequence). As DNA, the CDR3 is TGTGCCTGGAGTGAACAGGGGAAGTTTGAAGCTTTCTTT. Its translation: CAWSEQGKFEAFF.

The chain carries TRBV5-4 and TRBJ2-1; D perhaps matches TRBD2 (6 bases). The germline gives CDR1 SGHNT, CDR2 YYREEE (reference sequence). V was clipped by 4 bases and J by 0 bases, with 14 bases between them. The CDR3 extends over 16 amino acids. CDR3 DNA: TGTGCCAGCAGCCGTCACACTAGCAGCTCCTACAATGAGCAGTTCTTC. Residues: CASSRHTSSSYNEQFF.

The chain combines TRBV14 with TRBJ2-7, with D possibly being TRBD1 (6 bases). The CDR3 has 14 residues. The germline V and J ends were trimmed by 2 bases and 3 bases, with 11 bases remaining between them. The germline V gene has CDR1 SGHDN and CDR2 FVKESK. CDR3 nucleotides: TGTGCCAGCAGCCAATCGGACAGTAACTACGAGCAGTACTTC. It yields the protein CASSQSDSNYEQYF.

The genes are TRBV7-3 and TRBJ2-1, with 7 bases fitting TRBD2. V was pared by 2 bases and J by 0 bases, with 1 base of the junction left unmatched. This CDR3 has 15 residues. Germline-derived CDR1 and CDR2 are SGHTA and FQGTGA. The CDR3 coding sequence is TGTGCCAGCAGCTTACAGCGGGGCTCCTACAATGAGCAGTTCTTC. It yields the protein CASSLQRGSYNEQFF.

CDR3 sequence: CASRPPLAGGPDNEQFF. The DNA for the CDR3 is TGTGCCAGCAGACCTCCTCTAGCGGGAGGGCCTGACAATGAGCAGTTCTTC. This rearrangement joins TRBV27 to TRBJ2-1; 12 bases match TRBD2. Germline CDR1 is MNHEY and CDR2 is SMNVEV (reference sequence). This CDR3 comprises 17 residues. The V and J ends lost 6 bases and 5 bases, in that order; junction bases with no gene match: 11.

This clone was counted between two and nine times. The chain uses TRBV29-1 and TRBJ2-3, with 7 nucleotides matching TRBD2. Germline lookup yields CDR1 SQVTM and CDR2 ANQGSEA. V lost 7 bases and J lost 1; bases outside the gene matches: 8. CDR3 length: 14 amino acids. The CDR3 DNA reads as TGCAGCGGATCGGCGGGAGAGGGCACAGATACGCAGTATTTT. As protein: CSGSAGEGTDTQYF.

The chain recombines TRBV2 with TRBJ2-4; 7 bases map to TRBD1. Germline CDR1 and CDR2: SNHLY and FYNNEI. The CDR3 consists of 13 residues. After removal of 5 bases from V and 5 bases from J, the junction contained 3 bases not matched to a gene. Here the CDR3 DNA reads TGTGCCAGCAGTTCGGGACAGCAAAACATTCAGTACTTC. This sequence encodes CASSSGQQNIQYF.

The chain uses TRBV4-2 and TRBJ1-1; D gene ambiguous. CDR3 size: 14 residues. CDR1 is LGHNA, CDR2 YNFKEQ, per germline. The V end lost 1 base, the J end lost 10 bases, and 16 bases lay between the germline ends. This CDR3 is CASSQGPRERVAFF. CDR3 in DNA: TGTGCCAGCAGCCAAGGCCCTAGGGAGCGCGTAGCTTTCTTT.

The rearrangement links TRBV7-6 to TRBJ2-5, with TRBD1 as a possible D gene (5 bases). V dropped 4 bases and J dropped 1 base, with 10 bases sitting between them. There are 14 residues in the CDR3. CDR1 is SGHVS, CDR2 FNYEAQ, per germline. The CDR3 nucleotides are TGTGCCAGCAGCTCCCGACAGCTCCAAGAGACCCAGTACTTC. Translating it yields CASSSRQLQETQYF.

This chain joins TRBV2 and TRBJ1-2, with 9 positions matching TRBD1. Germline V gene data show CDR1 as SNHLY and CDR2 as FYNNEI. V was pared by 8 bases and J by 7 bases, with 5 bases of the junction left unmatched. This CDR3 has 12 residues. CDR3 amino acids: CASGNRGLGYTF. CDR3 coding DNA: TGTGCCAGCGGTAACAGGGGGCTTGGCTACACCTTC.

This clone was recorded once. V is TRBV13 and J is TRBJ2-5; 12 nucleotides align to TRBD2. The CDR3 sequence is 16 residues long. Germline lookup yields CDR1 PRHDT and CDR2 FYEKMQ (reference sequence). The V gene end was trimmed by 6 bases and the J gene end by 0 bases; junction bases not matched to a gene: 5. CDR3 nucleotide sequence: TGTGCCAGCAGACCCCTAGCGGGAGGGTACCAAGAGACCCAGTACTTC. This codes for CASRPLAGGYQETQYF.